The source of this T cell receptor beta chain is a study of blood T cell repertoires in COVID-19. There are 14 residues in the CDR3. With 4 bases removed from V and 1 base from J, the gap between germline ends came to 11 bases. Germline assignment: CDR1 SGHRS and CDR2 YFSETQ. Authors' processing steps: Researchers report that nucleated cell counts were estimated from reference gene primer amplification. Measured with immunoSEQ multiplex PCR; TCRdb has only the in-frame clones, and not every one. V and J calls and clone size are copied from that table; D and trimming were computed from the DNA. The table has 280,000 or so clones, about 90% seen once.

This TCR came from a woman under 40 who had recovered from COVID-19. The chain carries TRBV5-1 and TRBJ1-1; D is perhaps TRBD1 (6 bases). Specimen: peripheral blood. CDR3 loop: CASSGRGGNTEAFF. The CDR3 DNA reads TGCGCCAGCAGCGGGAGAGGGGGGAACACTGAAGCTTTCTTT.